The source of this T cell receptor (beta chain) is a study of low-dose radiotherapy and immunotherapy resistance in tumors (dated 2022 in TCRdb). Some background on the complete study: Cohort 1 received 0.5 Gy per fraction every 2 weeks, with a prescribed total PTV dose of 6.5 Gy. Starting on cycle 1 day 1, patients took 300 mg of aspirin by mouth once a day for four cycles. The translational analysis covered eight patients: three from the first dose cohort and the first five from the second dose cohort. Cyclophosphamide 200 mg/m2 was given intravenously every two weeks, one day before each radiation and immunotherapy administration. Nivolumab and ipilimumab were both given intravenously, with nivolumab at a 240 mg flat dose every two weeks and ipilimumab at 1 mg/kg every six weeks. First-strand cDNA was synthesized using Superscript III and a set of TRAV- and TRBV-specific primers, so that both TCRalpha and TCRbeta chains were covered. The trial did not randomize participants into treatment groups. Deep sequencing of the TCRalpha and TCRbeta libraries was carried out on an Illumina MiniSeq instrument. In Cohort 2, 1 Gy per fraction was delivered every two weeks, for a total of 13 Gy over 26 weeks.

This specimen's time point label, interpreted: before trial treatment. The donors came from RACIN, which was a single-arm phase I dose-escalation trial that paired nivolumab and ipilimumab with aspirin, low-dose cyclophosphamide and low-dose radiotherapy. Patients with advanced, TIL-negative solid tumors were considered eligible. This clonotype was detected many times. There is no known antigen for this receptor. Base qualities are not provided; no much larger clone lies one nucleotide away. The listed sequencing device is Illumina MiniSeq. TCRs were amplified for about 18 PCR cycles with Phusion, using a constant-region primer paired with the adapter attached to the V primers. The MessageAmp II aRNA Amplification Kit was used to amplify the isolated mRNA, with in vitro transcription run for over 15 hours at 37 degrees C. The Dynabeads mRNA DIRECT Purification Kit was used to isolate the mRNA for TCR sequencing. Indexed Illumina adapters were added in a second Phusion PCR of approximately 27 cycles, after which AMPure XP beads were used to purify the products. The paper's data handling went like this. Using custom Perl scripts, TCR sequences encoding the same protein were pooled, out-of-frame sequences were removed, and the abundance of each clonotype was computed. Any TCR sequence supported by only a single read was excluded from analysis. Shannon entropy, Gini index, clonality, richness, and the frequency of TCRs shared between repertoires were included as repertoire metrics. TCRdb itself trimmed the public reads at Q25 with fastp, ran MiXCR and retained productive beta chains. CDR3 protein duplicates are merged, each entry listing the most common genes and DNA. TCRdb assigned the V and J calls; the authors' analysis was not used. For this sample the table gives tens of thousands of distinct CDR3 sequences, of which roughly 12% were detected only once. The ten largest clones capture roughly 6.2% of the sample.

Compared with germline, V lacks 10 bases and J lacks 5 bases; bases without a gene match: 10. The CDR3 has 14 amino acids, counting the end cysteine and phenylalanine. Only the CDR3 DNA stays, 42 bases, in frame from base 1. From a lookup of the germline V gene, CDR1 and CDR2 are ENHRY and SYGVKD. The sequences come from PBMCs, collected before treatment. The rearrangement joined TRBV10-3 to TRBJ2-5; 10 bases in the junction line up with TRBD1. This TCR was recovered from a female donor with ovarian cancer. CDR3 region: CATGPGQGLETQYF. The DNA is as follows: TGTGCCACAGGTCCGGGACAGGGGTTGGAGACCCAGTACTTC.